This TCR beta chain was captured by sequencing in a study of T cells in Graves' hyperthyroidism and ophthalmopathy. Overall study context: Before any treatment, at initial diagnosis, peripheral blood was collected.

This clonotype was recorded many times. Its target is not known. TCR beta CDR3 region amplification was performed from RNA transcripts. TCR CDR3 regions were first amplified by RT-PCR with HTBI primers. TCRdb independently ran MiXCR on the multiplex PCR reads; one entry per CDR3 protein. Among 300,000 to 400,000 distinct CDR3 sequences listed, less than 20% were seen once. Findings and caveats of the study: Most expanded thyroid clonotypes above 0.001 also appeared in blood.

The sequencing input was blood. This clonotype was obtained from a man between 18 and 35 years old with Graves' ophthalmopathy.

CDR3 loop: CASSYSRASGGRNEQFF. The CDR3 DNA reads as TGTGCCAGCAGTTACTCGAGGGCTAGCGGGGGTAGGAATGAGCAGTTCTTC. The rearrangement links TRBV6-6 to TRBJ2-1, with TRBD2 matching 10 bases. From germline, CDR1 is MNHNY and CDR2 SVGAGI (reference sequence). V dropped 0 bases and J dropped 7; count of bases not matched to a gene: 9. The CDR3 is 17 amino acids.